These 22 T cell receptor beta chains originate from one sample sequenced in a study of blood T cell repertoires in COVID-19. Repertoires were generated with immunoSEQ multiplex PCR, while TCRdb's copy carries only in-frame clones and drops some. The sample has approximately 230,000 clones, about 91% seen once. The specimen sequenced was peripheral blood. These receptors all come from a woman aged 25-40 years with COVID-19, enrolled during active disease.

The rearrangement uses TRBV5-4 and TRBJ2-7, with TRBD1 as a possible D gene (6 bases). The germline CDR1 and CDR2 sequences are SGHNT and YYREEE (reference sequence). Trimming stripped 4 bases from V and 5 bases from J, with 25 bases between. This CDR3 spans 17 amino acids. CDR3 DNA: TGTGCCAGCAGCCTCTTCACTGGGGGCCCCGCCGCCCACGAGCAGTACTTC. It encodes CASSLFTGGPAAHEQYF.

The V gene is TRBV19, the J gene TRBJ2-4; 7 positions agree with TRBD1. The CDR3 covers 14 residues. Germline values: CDR1 LNHDA, CDR2 SQIVND (reference sequence). J was trimmed by 7 bases and V by 3 bases; bases with no gene match: 6. The CDR3 DNA reads as TGTGCCAGTAGTATGCGAACAGGGGACAACATTCAGTACTTC. Translation: CASSMRTGDNIQYF.

This clone was counted a single time. V usage is TRBV5-1 and J usage is TRBJ2-1; 10 nucleotides align to TRBD2. This CDR3 comprises 16 residues. After removal of 0 bases from V and 8 bases from J, the junction contained 8 bases not matched to a gene. The germline gives CDR1 SGHRS, CDR2 YFSETQ. In DNA form, the CDR3 reads TGCGCCAGCAGCTTGGCCCCAGCGGGAGGGGGGGATGAGCAGTTCTTC. Residues: CASSLAPAGGGDEQFF. Drawing the rest from reference TRBV5-1 and TRBJ2-1, the complete variable domain is KAGVTQTPRYLIKTRGQQVTLSCSPISGHRSVSWYQQTPGQGLQFLFEYFSETQRNKGNFPGRFSGRQFSNSRSEMNVSTLELGDSALYLCASSLAPAGGGDEQFFGPGTRLTVL.

The chain couples TRBV19 to TRBJ1-4; no reliable D call. CDR3 length equals 16 residues. V dropped 6 bases and J dropped 0 bases, with 14 bases sitting between them. Germline values: CDR1 LNHDA, CDR2 SQIVND (reference sequence). CDR3 DNA sequence: TGTGCCAGTAGATCGGAGAGCGCCGCAACTAATGAAAAACTGTTTTTT. It encodes CASRSESAATNEKLFF.

V gene TRBV27 combines with J gene TRBJ1-5; TRBD1 agrees at 8 bases. The CDR3 extends over 14 amino acids. Per germline, CDR1 MNHEY and CDR2 SMNVEV (reference sequence). After removal of 6 bases from V and 4 bases from J, the junction contained 5 bases not matched to a gene. CDR3 sequence (DNA): TGTGCCAGCAGCCGACAGGGGACTAATCAGCCCCAGCATTTT. This encodes CASSRQGTNQPQHF.

In this sample, this clone turned up once. V and J are TRBV27 and TRBJ1-5; D remains ambiguous. With 5 bases removed from V and 4 bases from J, the gap between germline ends came to 15 bases. Germline V CDR1 and CDR2: MNHEY, SMNVEV (reference sequence). CDR3 length: 15 residues. The CDR3 sequence is CASSPRDEWNQPQHF. In DNA, the CDR3 is TGTGCCAGCAGTCCCCGCGATGAGTGGAATCAGCCCCAGCATTTT.

CDR3 in DNA: TGTGCCAGCAGCGATGCAGGGCCCAATGAGCAGTTCTTC. Translation gives CASSDAGPNEQFF. The chain recombines TRBV27 with TRBJ2-1, with D maybe TRBD1 (5 bases). The CDR3 has 13 residues. Germline V gene data show CDR1 as MNHEY and CDR2 as SMNVEV (reference sequence). Between the trimmed V and J ends, which lost 6 bases and 6 bases, there was a span of 12 bases.

The rearrangement uses TRBV4-2 and TRBJ1-4, with TRBD1 as a possible D gene (6 bases). The CDR3 covers 17 residues. CDR1 is LGHNA and CDR2 is YNFKEQ in the germline V gene. V was shortened by 1 base and J by 0 bases, with 12 bases between the two germline ends. This CDR3 reads CASSQGDRPATNEKLFF. The CDR3 DNA follows: TGTGCCAGCAGCCAAGGAGACAGGCCGGCAACTAATGAAAAACTGTTTTTT.

This chain connects TRBV6-6 to TRBJ1-2; TRBD1 matches at 12 bases. V lost 6 bases to trimming and J lost 8 bases; unmatched junction nucleotides: 10. CDR3 length: 15 residues. The V gene's germline CDR1 is MNHNY and CDR2 SVGAGI (reference sequence). CDR3 protein: CASREPGQGAEGYTF. The CDR3 DNA is TGTGCCAGCAGGGAGCCGGGACAGGGGGCCGAGGGCTACACCTTC.

The chain couples TRBV5-1 to TRBJ2-3; no clear D gene. CDR3 length equals 16 residues. Trimming shortened V by 0 bases and J by 3 bases, and 14 bases separated the two germline ends. Germline V gene lookup returns CDR1 SGHRS and CDR2 YFSETQ. CDR3 residues: CASSLGGQVRTDTQYF. CDR3 DNA sequence: TGCGCCAGCAGCTTGGGAGGCCAAGTAAGGACAGATACGCAGTATTTT.

This rearrangement joins TRBV27 to TRBJ1-5, with 12 bases matching TRBD1. The germline CDR1 and CDR2 sequences are MNHEY and SMNVEV (reference sequence). The CDR3 loop spans 16 amino acids. V shed 5 bases, J shed 4 bases, and the junction held 6 bases outside the gene matches. CDR3 sequence: CASSPGTGGRNQPQHF. The CDR3 bases are TGTGCCAGCAGTCCGGGGACAGGGGGCAGGAATCAGCCCCAGCATTTT.

This chain uses TRBV5-4 with TRBJ1-2, with 9 positions matching TRBD1. CDR1 and CDR2 (germline): SGHNT, YYREEE (reference sequence). The V segment lost 4 bases and the J segment 2 bases; nucleotides outside the gene matches: 15. The CDR3 extends over 18 amino acids. The CDR3 loop is CASSPGQGPGVSNYGYTF. The CDR3 region has the DNA TGTGCCAGCAGCCCGGGACAGGGACCGGGGGTGAGCAACTATGGCTACACCTTC.

The genes are TRBV28 and TRBJ1-4, with D unresolved. CDR1 MDHEN and CDR2 SYDVKM come from the germline V gene. Trimming shortened V by 5 bases and J by 8 bases, and 15 bases separated the two germline ends. The CDR3 is 14 amino acids. The CDR3 sequence: CASSVGPAPEKLFF. The CDR3 coding sequence is TGTGCCAGCAGTGTTGGGCCAGCCCCAGAAAAACTGTTTTTT.

On this clone: The sample has other DNA sequences that encode this CDR3 too. This chain connects TRBV19 to TRBJ1-2, with a weak D call TRBD1 (5 bases). The CDR3 runs to 14 residues. Germline V gene sequence: CDR1 LNHDA, CDR2 SQIVND (reference sequence). V lost 6 bases, J lost 1 base, and 12 bases lay in between. This CDR3 reads CASSTRQNNYGYTF. In nucleotides, the CDR3 is TGTGCCAGTAGCACCCGACAGAATAACTATGGCTACACCTTC.

The chain uses TRBV18 and TRBJ1-1; the D gene is possibly TRBD1 (6 bases). The V end lost 5 bases, the J end lost 6 bases, and 13 bases lay between the germline ends. CDR3 length: 13 residues. In germline, CDR1 is KGHSH, CDR2 LQKENI. The CDR3 loop reads CASSSHREAEAFF. CDR3 DNA sequence: TGTGCCAGCTCATCTCACAGGGAAGCTGAAGCTTTCTTT.

V and J are TRBV27 and TRBJ2-1, with 8 nucleotides matching TRBD2. The ends lost 10 bases at V and 2 bases at J; junction bases unmatched: 16. Germline loops: CDR1 MNHEY, CDR2 SMNVEV (reference sequence). CDR3 length equals 17 residues. The CDR3 bases are TGTGCCACCGCTGCGTCGAGCGGGAGATCCGCCTACAATGAGCAGTTCTTC. Translating gives CATAASSGRSAYNEQFF.

The rearrangement joins TRBV5-1 to TRBJ2-7; weak D call: TRBD1 (6 bases). The germline V gene has CDR1 SGHRS and CDR2 YFSETQ. This CDR3 spans 17 amino acids. V lost 0 bases, J lost 3 bases, and 19 bases lay in between. This CDR3 is CASSLVPQDSFHYEQYV. CDR3 DNA: TGCGCCAGCAGCTTGGTTCCGCAGGACAGCTTTCACTACGAGCAGTACGTC.

The chain recombines TRBV27 with TRBJ1-6; D possibly corresponds to TRBD1 (6 bases). Per the germline V gene, CDR1 is MNHEY and CDR2 is SMNVEV (reference sequence). Deletions cut 11 bases from V and 3 bases from J, with 14 bases between. The CDR3 covers 14 residues. The CDR3 DNA sequence: TGTGCCCTTAGGGGGGGGTTCTATAATTCACCCCTCCACTTT. The encoded protein is CALRGGFYNSPLHF.

V usage is TRBV6-2 or TRBV6-3 and J usage is TRBJ2-3; D gene ambiguous. CDR1 is MNHEY, CDR2 SVGEGT, per germline. The V end lost 4 bases, the J end lost 0 bases, and 8 bases lay between the germline ends. The CDR3 runs 14 residues. As DNA, the CDR3 is TGTGCCAGCAGTTTCCGGCGGAGCACAGATACGCAGTATTTT. Residues: CASSFRRSTDTQYF.

This chain connects TRBV2 to TRBJ2-5, with TRBD1 matching 8 bases. Looked up from germline, CDR1 is SNHLY and CDR2 is FYNNEI. CDR3 length: 16 amino acids. The trim removed 4 bases at V and 5 bases at J, leaving 12 bases unmatched. In nucleotides, the CDR3 is TGTGCCAGCAGTGTGGCCCCACCCCGGGACAGGGAGACCCAGTACTTC. Encoded protein: CASSVAPPRDRETQYF.

The chain uses TRBV28 and TRBJ1-1; TRBD1 matches 7 bases. There are 13 residues in the CDR3. Trimming at V came to 6 bases and at J to 4 bases, leaving 5 bases not matched to a gene. Germline V lookup: CDR1 MDHEN, CDR2 SYDVKM. The CDR3 protein is CASSPGQFTEAFF. The CDR3 DNA is TGTGCCAGCAGCCCGGGACAGTTCACTGAAGCTTTCTTT.

The CDR3, as DNA: TGTGCCAGTAGTATAGTGTGGCGGGACCCGCCCCTTGAGCAGTTCTTC. It is translated as CASSIVWRDPPLEQFF. V and J are TRBV19 and TRBJ2-1; tentative D call: TRBD2 (6 bases). CDR3 length: 16 residues. V lost 1 base to trimming and J lost 9 bases, with 19 bases between them. CDR1 and CDR2 (germline): LNHDA, SQIVND (reference sequence).